The 20 T cell receptor beta chains given below trace back to one sample, sequenced in a study of cytomegalovirus exposure and HLA in healthy donors. 13 Jbeta primers and 60 Vbeta primers were used for the PCR. The table came from immunoSEQ multiplex PCR; TCRdb's copy has only in-frame clones and leaves some out. The data contain about 200,000 clones, approximately 80% of them singletons. The sequencing sample was made of PBMCs. All receptors come from a male donor in good health and CMV-seronegative.

This clone was counted only a few times. The rearrangement joins TRBV6-6 to TRBJ1-1; TRBD1 is a possible D gene (5 bases). Trimming took off 2 bases at V and 1 base at J, with 11 bases between the two ends. The CDR3 spans 15 residues. The germline V gene encodes CDR1 MNHNY and CDR2 SVGAGI (reference sequence). CDR3 DNA sequence: TGTGCCAGCAGTTACAGCAGGGTTCAGAACACTGAAGCTTTCTTT. Its translation is CASSYSRVQNTEAFF.

J is TRBJ2-5 and V is TRBV10-2; 7 bases line up with TRBD1. Germline loops: CDR1 WSHSY, CDR2 SAAADI. The J segment lost 4 bases and the V segment lost 7 bases, leaving 3 bases of the junction unmatched. The CDR3 totals 12 residues. The CDR3 bases are TGCGCCAGCACGCACAGGGGAGAGACCCAGTACTTC. Its protein product is CASTHRGETQYF.

V usage is TRBV28 and J usage is TRBJ2-7, with 8 bases identical to TRBD2. The J segment lost 3 bases and the V segment lost 10 bases, leaving 8 bases of the junction unmatched. CDR3 length: 13 residues. Germline V gene sequence: CDR1 MDHEN, CDR2 SYDVKM. The CDR3 DNA reads as TGTGCCACTGCCGGGGGGGCTGGCTACGAGCAGTACTTC. It yields the protein CATAGGAGYEQYF.

V is TRBV27 and J is TRBJ2-1, with D unresolved. Germline V lookup: CDR1 MNHEY, CDR2 SMNVEV (reference sequence). The CDR3 is made up of 14 amino acids. Trimming took off 7 bases at V and 4 bases at J, with 14 bases between the two ends. The CDR3 protein is CASTPRDGYNEQFF. DNA for the CDR3: TGTGCCAGCACCCCCCGAGACGGGTACAATGAGCAGTTCTTC.

The genes are TRBV7-2 and TRBJ2-7, with TRBD1 identical over 9 bases. Per the germline V gene, CDR1 is SGHTA and CDR2 is FQGNSA. The V and J ends lost 5 bases and 0 bases, in that order; junction bases with no gene match: 11. The CDR3 is 17 residues long. CDR3 protein: CASSPIGTGTISYEQYF. CDR3 bases: TGTGCCAGCAGCCCGATCGGGACAGGGACCATCTCCTACGAGCAGTACTTC.

This sequence joins TRBV27 and TRBJ2-7; tentatively, D is TRBD2 (5 bases). The V gene's germline CDR1 is MNHEY and CDR2 SMNVEV (reference sequence). This CDR3 region has 14 residues. The germline V and J ends were trimmed by 4 bases and 4 bases, with 14 bases remaining between them. This chain's CDR3 is CASSSGLTQYEQYF. The CDR3 region has the DNA TGTGCCAGCAGTTCAGGACTGACTCAATACGAGCAGTACTTC.

The CDR3 region is CASSRQMDRAGANVLTF. Here the CDR3 DNA reads TGTGCCAGCAGCCGTCAGATGGACAGGGCCGGGGCCAACGTCCTGACTTTC. V gene TRBV5-4 combines with J gene TRBJ2-6; 8 bases are a match to TRBD1. The CDR3 has 17 amino acids. CDR1 and CDR2 (germline): SGHNT, YYREEE (reference sequence). V shed 4 bases and J 4 bases; nucleotides not matched to a gene: 10.

The sample holds one count of this clone. Sequence at one end of the junction differs from germline and may be a read error. V usage is TRBV19 and J usage is TRBJ1-5; maybe TRBD1 (6 bases). Per the germline V gene, CDR1 is LNHDA and CDR2 is SQIVND (reference sequence). This CDR3 contains 16 residues. Here the CDR3 DNA reads TGTGCCAGTAGTATGGCGACAGGAAGGGGCAATCAGCCCCAGAATTTT. Amino acid sequence: CASSMATGRGNQPQNF.

This clone was seen just once. V gene TRBV18 combines with J gene TRBJ2-7, with 13 positions matching TRBD2. There are 16 residues in the CDR3. CDR1 and CDR2 (germline): KGHSH, LQKENI. Trimming at V came to 6 bases and at J to 5 bases, leaving 10 bases not matched to a gene. The DNA for the CDR3 is TGTGCCAGCTCCCTTAGGACTAGCGGGAGTACCCACGAGCAGTACTTC. Translating gives CASSLRTSGSTHEQYF.

The chain carries TRBV27 and TRBJ1-5; a possible D gene is TRBD1 (5 bases). Trimming stripped 3 bases from V and 3 bases from J, with 9 bases between. Germline assignment: CDR1 MNHEY and CDR2 SMNVEV (reference sequence). The CDR3 runs 14 residues. CDR3 protein: CASSFSRDNQPQHF. CDR3 in DNA: TGTGCCAGCAGTTTCAGCAGGGACAATCAGCCCCAGCATTTT.

This clone has just a few counts. The chain couples TRBV19 to TRBJ2-6, with TRBD1 identical over 11 bases. After removal of 8 bases from V and 2 bases from J, the junction contained 8 bases not matched to a gene. There are 17 residues in the CDR3. Germline values: CDR1 LNHDA, CDR2 SQIVND (reference sequence). CDR3 sequence: CASRTGTGGTGANVLTF. As DNA, the CDR3 is TGTGCCAGTCGGACCGGGACAGGGGGAACTGGGGCCAACGTCCTGACTTTC.

J is TRBJ2-3 and V is TRBV10-2, with D possibly matching TRBD1 (5 bases). The CDR3 extends over 13 amino acids. Germline V gives CDR1 WSHSY, CDR2 SAAADI. V lost 6 bases and J lost 0, with 7 bases in between. The CDR3 DNA reads as TGCGCCAGCAGACAGGCAAGCACAGATACGCAGTATTTT. Amino acids: CASRQASTDTQYF.

This clone was observed a single time. The chain employs TRBV28 and TRBJ2-7; tentative D call: TRBD2 (7 bases). The CDR3 has 17 amino acids. Germline CDR1 reads MDHEN; CDR2 reads SYDVKM. Between the trimmed V and J ends, which lost 6 bases and 0 bases, there was a span of 21 bases. CDR3 region: CASSLRGAGIRSYEQYF. CDR3 sequence (DNA): TGTGCCAGCAGCCTTCGGGGGGCGGGGATTCGCTCCTACGAGCAGTACTTC.

The chain employs TRBV9 and TRBJ2-3; tentative D call: TRBD2 (6 bases). Per germline, CDR1 SGDLS and CDR2 YYNGEE. The CDR3 runs 15 residues. The V gene lost 3 bases and the J gene lost 6 bases, with 17 bases spanning the gap. The CDR3 nucleotides are TGTGCCAGCAGCGAGACGGGGGTATCTGGGGATACGCAGTATTTT. It is translated as CASSETGVSGDTQYF. The whole variable domain, remainder taken from reference TRBV9 and TRBJ2-3, is DSGVTQTPKHLITATGQRVTLRCSPRSGDLSVYWYQQSLDQGLQFLIQYYNGEERAKGNILERFSAQQFPDLHSELNLSSLELGDSALYFCASSETGVSGDTQYFGPGTRLTVL.

The rearrangement uses TRBV7-2 and TRBJ2-5; 8 nucleotides match TRBD1. Gene TRBJ2-7 matches the end of the DNA better, so the J call may be wrong. The CDR3 runs to 15 residues. From germline, CDR1 is SGHTA and CDR2 FQGNSA. The CDR3 reads CASSYRDRTDYEQYF. The CDR3 DNA is TGTGCCAGCAGCTACCGGGACAGGACAGACTACGAGCAGTACTTC.

The chain carries TRBV7-9 and TRBJ2-2; D might be TRBD2 (6 bases). V was trimmed by 4 bases and J by 7 bases, leaving 16 bases between them. Germline CDR1 reads SEHNR; CDR2 reads FQNEAQ (reference sequence). The CDR3 contains 15 residues. This chain's CDR3 is CASSSSGSWIGELFF. DNA for the CDR3: TGTGCCAGCAGCTCCAGCGGGTCCTGGATCGGGGAGCTGTTTTTT.

V usage is TRBV28 and J usage is TRBJ1-5, with TRBD1 matching 9 bases. There are 15 residues in the CDR3. Germline CDR1 reads MDHEN; CDR2 reads SYDVKM. V shed 5 bases, J shed 2 bases, and the junction held 4 bases outside the gene matches. CDR3 DNA: TGTGCCAGCAGTGGGACAGGGAAGGGCAATCAGCCCCAGCATTTT. Translation gives CASSGTGKGNQPQHF. The variable domain in full, completed from reference TRBV28 and TRBJ1-5, reads DVKVTQSSRYLVKRTGEKVFLECVQDMDHENMFWYRQDPGLGLRLIYFSYDVKMKEKGDIPEGYSVSREKKERFSLILESASTNQTSMYLCASSGTGKGNQPQHFGDGTRLSIL.

The V call is TRBV7-2, the J call TRBJ2-3, with 7 bases aligning to TRBD1. The ends lost 5 bases at V and 3 bases at J; junction bases unmatched: 5. The CDR3 runs 14 residues. CDR1 is SGHTA, CDR2 FQGNSA, per germline. The DNA for the CDR3 is TGTGCCAGCAGCGGGGACAGACTAACAGATACGCAGTATTTT. Translation: CASSGDRLTDTQYF.

The genes are TRBV5-1 and TRBJ2-2, with 7 bases fitting TRBD2. Germline-derived CDR1 and CDR2 are SGHRS and YFSETQ. Trimming at V came to 0 bases and at J to 7 bases, leaving 9 bases not matched to a gene. The CDR3 has 16 residues. CDR3 sequence reads: CASSLGVAGPSGELFF. The CDR3 region has the DNA TGCGCCAGCAGCTTGGGGGTAGCGGGCCCAAGCGGGGAGCTGTTTTTT.

The chain couples TRBV7-9 to TRBJ2-7; the D is unclear. The CDR3 extends over 12 amino acids. The germline V gene has CDR1 SEHNR and CDR2 FQNEAQ (reference sequence). Trimming cost V 4 bases and J 6 bases, with 10 bases left between them. The chain's CDR3 is CASSSLGSEQYF. In nucleotides, the CDR3 is TGTGCCAGCAGCTCCCTTGGTAGCGAGCAGTACTTC. Drawing the rest from reference TRBV7-9 and TRBJ2-7, the complete variable domain is DTGVSQNPRHKITKRGQNVTFRCDPISEHNRLYWYRQTLGQGPEFLTYFQNEAQLEKSRLLSDRFSAERPKGSFSTLEIQRTEQGDSAMYLCASSSLGSEQYFGPGTRLTVT.